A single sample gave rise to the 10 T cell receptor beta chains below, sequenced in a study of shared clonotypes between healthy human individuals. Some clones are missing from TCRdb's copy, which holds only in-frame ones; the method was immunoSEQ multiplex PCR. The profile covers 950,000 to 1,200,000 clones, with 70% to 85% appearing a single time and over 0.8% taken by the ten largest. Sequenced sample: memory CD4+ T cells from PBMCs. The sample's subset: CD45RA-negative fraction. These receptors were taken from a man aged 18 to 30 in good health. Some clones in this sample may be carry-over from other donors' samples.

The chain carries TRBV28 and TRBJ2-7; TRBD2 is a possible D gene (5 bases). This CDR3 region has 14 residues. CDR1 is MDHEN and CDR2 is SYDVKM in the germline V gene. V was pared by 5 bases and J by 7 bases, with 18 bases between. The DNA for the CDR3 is TGTGCCAGCAGTCCCCAGGACCGGGAACGGGAGCAGTACTTC. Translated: CASSPQDREREQYF. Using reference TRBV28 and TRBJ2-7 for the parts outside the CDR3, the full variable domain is DVKVTQSSRYLVKRTGEKVFLECVQDMDHENMFWYRQDPGLGLRLIYFSYDVKMKEKGDIPEGYSVSREKKERFSLILESASTNQTSMYLCASSPQDREREQYFGPGTRLTVT.

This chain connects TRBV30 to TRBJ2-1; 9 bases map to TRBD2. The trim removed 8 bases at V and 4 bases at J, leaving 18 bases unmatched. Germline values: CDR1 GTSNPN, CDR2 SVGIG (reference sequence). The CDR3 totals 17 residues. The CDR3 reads CAAETRGREGRYNEQFF. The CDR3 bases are TGTGCCGCTGAAACCCGGGGGCGGGAGGGTCGGTACAATGAGCAGTTCTTC.

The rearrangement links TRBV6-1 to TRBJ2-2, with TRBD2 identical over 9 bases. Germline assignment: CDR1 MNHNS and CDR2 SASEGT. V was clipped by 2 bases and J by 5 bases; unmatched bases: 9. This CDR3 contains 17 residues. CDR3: CASSEYWLAGPTGELFF. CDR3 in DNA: TGTGCCAGCAGTGAATATTGGCTAGCGGGACCGACCGGGGAGCTGTTTTTT.

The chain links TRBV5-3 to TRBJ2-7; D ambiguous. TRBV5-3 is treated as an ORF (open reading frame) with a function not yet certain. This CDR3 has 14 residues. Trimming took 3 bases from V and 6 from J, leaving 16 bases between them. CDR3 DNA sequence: TGTGCCAGAAGCTGTCCCACGAGACGGTCCGAGCAGTACTTC. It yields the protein CARSCPTRRSEQYF.

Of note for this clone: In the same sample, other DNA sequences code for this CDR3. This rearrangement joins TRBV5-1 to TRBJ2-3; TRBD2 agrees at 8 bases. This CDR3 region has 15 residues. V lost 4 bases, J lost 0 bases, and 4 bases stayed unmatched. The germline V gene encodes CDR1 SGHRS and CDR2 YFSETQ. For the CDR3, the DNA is TGCGCCAGCAGCCTGCCTAGCGGGAGCACAGATACGCAGTATTTT. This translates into CASSLPSGSTDTQYF.

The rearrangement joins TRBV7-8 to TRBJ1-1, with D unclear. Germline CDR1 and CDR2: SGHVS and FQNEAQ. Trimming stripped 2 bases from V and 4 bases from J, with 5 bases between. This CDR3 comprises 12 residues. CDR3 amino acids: CASSLWGTEAFF. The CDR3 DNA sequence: TGTGCCAGCAGCTTATGGGGCACTGAAGCTTTCTTT.

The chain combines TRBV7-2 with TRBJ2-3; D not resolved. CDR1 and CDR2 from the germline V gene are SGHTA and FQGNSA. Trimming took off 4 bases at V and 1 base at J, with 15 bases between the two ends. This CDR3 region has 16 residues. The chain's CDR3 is CASSSSGRWGTDTQYF. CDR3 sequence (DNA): TGTGCCAGCAGCTCATCCGGGCGTTGGGGCACAGATACGCAGTATTTT.

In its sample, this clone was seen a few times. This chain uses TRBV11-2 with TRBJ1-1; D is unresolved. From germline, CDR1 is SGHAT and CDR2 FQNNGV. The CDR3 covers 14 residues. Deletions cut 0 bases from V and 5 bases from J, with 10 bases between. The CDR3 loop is CASSLERGWTEAFF. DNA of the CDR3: TGTGCCAGCAGCTTAGAACGGGGATGGACTGAAGCTTTCTTT.

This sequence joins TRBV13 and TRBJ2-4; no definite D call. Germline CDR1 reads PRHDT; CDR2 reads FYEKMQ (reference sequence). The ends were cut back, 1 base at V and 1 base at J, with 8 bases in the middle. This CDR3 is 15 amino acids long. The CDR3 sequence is CASSLEGSAKNIQYF. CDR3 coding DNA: TGTGCCAGCAGCTTAGAAGGCAGCGCCAAAAACATTCAGTACTTC.

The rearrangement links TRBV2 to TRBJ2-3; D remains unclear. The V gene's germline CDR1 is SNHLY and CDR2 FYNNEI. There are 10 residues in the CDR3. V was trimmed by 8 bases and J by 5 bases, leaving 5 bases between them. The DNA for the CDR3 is TGTGCCAGCCGCGAAGATACGCAGTATTTT. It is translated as CASREDTQYF.